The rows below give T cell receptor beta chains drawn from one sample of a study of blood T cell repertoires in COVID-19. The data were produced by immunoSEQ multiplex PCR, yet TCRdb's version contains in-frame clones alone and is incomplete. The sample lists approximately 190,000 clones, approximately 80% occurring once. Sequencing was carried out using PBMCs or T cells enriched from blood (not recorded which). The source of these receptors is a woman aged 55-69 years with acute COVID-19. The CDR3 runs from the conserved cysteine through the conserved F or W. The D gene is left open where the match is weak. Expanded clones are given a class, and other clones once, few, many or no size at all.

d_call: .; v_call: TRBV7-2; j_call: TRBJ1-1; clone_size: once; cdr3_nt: TGTGCCAGCAGCTTAGTAATCAGGGACACTGAAGCTTTCTTT; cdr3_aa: CASSLVIRDTEAFF
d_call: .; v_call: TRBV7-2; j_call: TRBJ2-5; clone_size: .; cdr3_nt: TGTGCCAGCTCCCGATCGGACTTTTCATCATCGGAGACCCAGTACTTC; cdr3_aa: CASSRSDFSSSETQYF
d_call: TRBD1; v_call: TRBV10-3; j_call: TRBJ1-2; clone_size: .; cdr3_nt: TGTGCCATCAGTGGGGACAGGGTAGGGGATGGCTACACCTTC; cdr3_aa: CAISGDRVGDGYTF
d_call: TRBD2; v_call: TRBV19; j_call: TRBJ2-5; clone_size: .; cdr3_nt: TGTGCCAGTACCAGGTCCCGGGGGGAAGAGACCCAGTACTTC; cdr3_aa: CASTRSRGEETQYF
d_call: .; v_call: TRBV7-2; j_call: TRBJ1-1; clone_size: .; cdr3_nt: TGTGCCAGCAGCGCACAGGGAGGGGGAAGCACTGAAGCTTTCTTT; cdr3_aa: CASSAQGGGSTEAFF
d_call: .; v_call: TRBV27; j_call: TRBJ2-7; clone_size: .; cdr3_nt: TGTGCCAGCAGTTTATGGGGGCGGCTGGCCCACGAGCAGTACTTC; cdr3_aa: CASSLWGRLAHEQYF
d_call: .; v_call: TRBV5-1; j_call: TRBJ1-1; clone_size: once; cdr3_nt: TGCGCCAGCAGCTTGCAGGGCCCCGGGAACACTGAAGCTTTCTTT; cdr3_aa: CASSLQGPGNTEAFF
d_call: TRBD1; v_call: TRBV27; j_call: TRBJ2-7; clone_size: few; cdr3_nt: TGTGCCAGCCCCCACGGGACAGGCCTCTACGAGCAGTACTTC; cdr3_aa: CASPHGTGLYEQYF
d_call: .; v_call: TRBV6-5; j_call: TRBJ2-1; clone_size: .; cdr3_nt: TGTGCCAGCAGTAGAGCTAGCCAACTAAGCGATGAGCAGTTCTTC; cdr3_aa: CASSRASQLSDEQFF
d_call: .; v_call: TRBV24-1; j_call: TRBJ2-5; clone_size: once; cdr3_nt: TGTGCCACCAGTGATTTTGGGCAGACAGAGACCCAGTACTTC; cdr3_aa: CATSDFGQTETQYF
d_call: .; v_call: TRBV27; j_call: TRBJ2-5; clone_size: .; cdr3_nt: TGTGCCAGCAGTTTATCGTACTACCTGTACCAAGAGACCCAGTACTTC; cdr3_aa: CASSLSYYLYQETQYF
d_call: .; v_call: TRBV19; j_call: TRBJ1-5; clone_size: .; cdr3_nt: TGTGCCAGTAGTGTCTCCTCTGACTGGACAGCTCAAAATCAGCCCCAGCATTTT; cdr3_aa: CASSVSSDWTAQNQPQHF
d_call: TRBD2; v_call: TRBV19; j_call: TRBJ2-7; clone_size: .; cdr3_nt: TGTGCCAGTAGTATAGCCGAGAGCGGGAGCCCCTCCTACGAGCAGTACTTC; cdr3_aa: CASSIAESGSPSYEQYF
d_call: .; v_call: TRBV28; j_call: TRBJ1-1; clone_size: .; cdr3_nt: TGTGCCATGCGGGGGGGAATGAACACTGAAGCTTTCTTT; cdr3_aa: CAMRGGMNTEAFF